These T cell receptor beta chains were read from a single sample in a study of cytomegalovirus exposure and HLA in healthy donors. This table comes from immunoSEQ multiplex PCR, and its TCRdb copy is limited to in-frame clones, with some not included. Here the sample spans around 140,000 clones, 76% being singletons. The specimen was PBMCs. These receptors all come from a female donor in good health and CMV-seropositive. Both conserved end residues are part of each CDR3. Each record gives: V gene, D gene, J gene, clone size, CDR3 protein, CDR3 DNA. A D gene is named only where the DNA matches it firmly. A row's size may be missing; if present it is once, few, many or a size class.

>TRBV5-1|TRBD1|TRBJ1-2|.
CASSPKMTGARSDGYPF
TGCGCCAGCAGCCCCAAGATGACAGGGGCCCGATCGGATGGCTACCCCTTC
>TRBV30|.|TRBJ1-5|.
CAWCPGPSQPQHF
TGTGCCTGGTGTCCAGGGCCCTCACAGCCCCAGCATTTT
>TRBV2|.|TRBJ1-1|few
CASSERGNTEAFF
TGTGCCAGCAGTGAGCGCGGGAACACTGAAGCTTTCTTT
>TRBV5-4|TRBD1|TRBJ2-5|.
CASSPRTGRQEETQYF
TGTGCCAGCAGCCCACGGACAGGGCGGCAAGAAGAGACCCAGTACTTC
>TRBV4-1|.|TRBJ1-2|.
CASSQIFRGYTNYGYTF
TGCGCCAGCAGCCAAATATTCCGGGGGTACACTAACTATGGCTACACCTTC
>TRBV15|.|TRBJ1-4|.
CATSRNPQWQSTNEKLFF
TGTGCCACCAGCAGGAACCCTCAGTGGCAGTCAACTAATGAAAAACTGTTTTTT
>TRBV6-4|TRBD2|TRBJ2-7|few
CASSEGSGSSYEQYF
TGTGCCAGCAGTGAGGGAAGCGGGAGCTCCTACGAGCAGTACTTC
>TRBV11-3|.|TRBJ2-7|.
CASSSGYEQYF
TGTGCCAGCAGCTCAGGGTACGAGCAGTACTTC
>TRBV11-2|.|TRBJ1-6|.
CASSFSRDSPLHF
TGTGCCAGCAGCTTCTCGCGGGATTCACCCCTCCACTTT
>TRBV7-6|TRBD2|TRBJ2-1|.
CASSLIAGYISEQFF
TGTGCCAGCAGCCTGATAGCGGGGTATATTAGTGAGCAGTTCTTC
>TRBV7-2|.|TRBJ2-7|.
CASSIGRTYEQYF
TGTGCCAGCAGCATCGGGAGAACCTACGAGCAGTACTTC
>TRBV19|.|TRBJ1-2|.
CASVGLGASNYGYTF
TGTGCCAGTGTGGGATTGGGGGCTTCTAACTATGGCTACACCTTC
>TRBV2|TRBD2|TRBJ2-1|.
CARGTSGPNEQFF
TGTGCCAGAGGGACTAGCGGGCCCAATGAGCAGTTCTTC
>TRBV28|.|TRBJ1-2|.
CASIDRYNYGYTF
TGTGCCAGCATTGACAGGTATAACTATGGCTACACCTTC
>TRBV18|TRBD2|TRBJ2-1|.
CASSPDSGRTDNEQFF
TGTGCCAGCTCACCGGATAGCGGGAGAACTGACAATGAGCAGTTCTTC
>TRBV7-9|TRBD1|TRBJ1-1|.
CASSGTGGHTEAFF
TGTGCCAGCAGCGGGACAGGGGGCCACACTGAAGCTTTCTTT
>TRBV6-6|TRBD1|TRBJ1-5|.
CASRGGQGAFQPQHF
TGTGCCAGTCGGGGGGGACAGGGGGCATTTCAGCCCCAGCATTTT
>TRBV10-2|.|TRBJ2-3|.
CASSESSVGVGTDTQYF
TGCGCCAGCAGTGAGTCGAGTGTGGGAGTAGGCACAGATACGCAGTATTTT
>TRBV30|.|TRBJ1-4|many
CAWLHLRRLFF
TGTGCCTGGCTCCACCTGAGGAGACTGTTTTTT
>TRBV6-1|.|TRBJ2-5|.
CASAPSSNQETQYF
TGTGCCAGCGCCCCTAGCTCCAACCAAGAGACCCAGTACTTC
>TRBV5-1|.|TRBJ2-2|.
CASSLATGRNTGELFF
TGCGCCAGCAGCTTGGCCACAGGGCGCAACACCGGGGAGCTGTTTTTT
>TRBV5-1|.|TRBJ1-1|.
CASSLGGKGGTEAFF
TGCGCCAGCAGCTTGGGCGGGAAAGGAGGCACTGAAGCTTTCTTT
>TRBV2|.|TRBJ1-4|.
CASRKGGDEKLFF
TGTGCCAGCCGAAAAGGAGGGGATGAAAAACTGTTTTTT
>TRBV29-1|.|TRBJ1-2|.
CSLKSTDGYTF
TGCAGCCTAAAGAGCACTGATGGCTACACCTTC
>TRBV9|.|TRBJ1-4|.
CASSVGDSNEKLFF
TGTGCCAGCAGCGTAGGAGATAGCAATGAAAAACTGTTTTTT
>TRBV19|.|TRBJ1-1|.
CASSDLQGKGNTEAFF
TGTGCCAGTAGCGACCTACAGGGTAAGGGGAACACTGAAGCTTTCTTT
>TRBV5-5|.|TRBJ2-5|.
CASTKGVSYQETQYF
TGTGCCAGCACCAAGGGAGTATCCTATCAAGAGACCCAGTACTTC
>TRBV29-1|.|TRBJ2-3|once
CSVHRGTDTQYF
TGCAGCGTTCACAGGGGCACAGATACGCAGTATTTT
>TRBV6-4|TRBD1|TRBJ1-5|.
CASSDSDRGNQPQHF
TGTGCCAGCAGTGACTCGGACAGGGGCAATCAGCCCCAGCATTTT
>TRBV7-9|TRBD1|TRBJ1-1|.
CASSRAGTGGTEAFF
TGTGCCAGCAGCAGAGCCGGGACAGGGGGTACTGAAGCTTTCTTT
>TRBV10-2|.|TRBJ2-1|.
CASSRAESYNEQFF
TGCGCCAGCAGTCGTGCGGAGTCCTACAATGAGCAGTTCTTC
>TRBV5-5|TRBD1|TRBJ2-1|.
CASSLVDRGNYNEQFF
TGTGCCAGCAGCTTGGTTGACAGGGGGAATTACAATGAGCAGTTCTTC
>TRBV10-2|.|TRBJ2-1|.
CASSESRVRGLDEQFF
TGCGCCAGCAGTGAGTCGCGGGTTCGCGGGTTGGATGAGCAGTTCTTC
>TRBV10-2|TRBD2|TRBJ2-5|few
CASSGGLAGSIQETQYF
TGCGCCAGCAGTGGGGGACTAGCGGGGAGCATCCAAGAGACCCAGTACTTC
>TRBV6-1|.|TRBJ1-2|.
CASSVRGGGYTF
TGTGCCAGCAGTGTGCGGGGAGGTGGCTACACCTTC
>TRBV11-1|TRBD1|TRBJ2-1|few
CASSPDRVNEQFF
TGTGCCAGCAGCCCCGACAGGGTGAATGAGCAGTTCTTC
>TRBV2|.|TRBJ2-7|.
CASSQPWAEQYF
TGTGCCAGCAGTCAACCTTGGGCTGAGCAGTACTTC
>TRBV2|.|TRBJ1-6|.
CASANRLAGESPLHF
TGTGCCAGCGCCAACCGGCTGGCAGGGGAATCACCCCTCCACTTT
>TRBV2|TRBD2|TRBJ2-7|.
CASRGGRAFSYEQYF
TGTGCCAGCCGTGGCGGGAGGGCTTTTTCCTACGAGCAGTACTTC
>TRBV5-1|TRBD2|TRBJ2-7|.
CASSQPGLAAYSYEQYF
TGCGCCAGCAGCCAACCGGGACTAGCGGCCTATTCCTACGAGCAGTACTTC
>TRBV18|.|TRBJ2-2|.
CASQWAARTGELFF
TGTGCCAGCCAATGGGCAGCCCGCACCGGGGAGCTGTTTTTT